Listed below are T cell receptor beta chains from one sample, sequenced in a study of technical replicates of blood from a handful of donors. TCRdb's table, derived via immunoSEQ multiplex PCR, lists solely in-frame clones and lacks some. The repertoire holds fewer than 90,000 clones, with around 92% as singletons. The sequenced sample consisted of T cells isolated from PBMCs. These receptor sequences come from a human donor in good health. Each CDR3 is given with its conserved first and last residue. D genes are given only for firm matches. Size tells how often a clone was seen (once, few, many) or the class of an expanded clone, and some rows leave it out.

TRBJ2-7 | TRBD1 | TRBV5-1 | . | TGCGCCAGCAGCTCCCGGGACAGGGGTACCCACGAGCAGTACTTC | CASSSRDRGTHEQYF
TRBJ2-7 | TRBD1 | TRBV7-6 | once | TGTGCCAGCAGCGGAAGGGACAGGGTGAACGAGCAGTACTTC | CASSGRDRVNEQYF
TRBJ2-3 | . | TRBV28 | . | TGTGCCAGCAGCACTGAGACTCCTAGCACAGATACGCAGTATTTT | CASSTETPSTDTQYF
TRBJ1-1 | TRBD1 | TRBV7-9 | . | TGTGCCAGCAGCGCCTGGGACAGAAACTCTGAAGCTTTCTTT | CASSAWDRNSEAFF
TRBJ2-1 | TRBD2 | TRBV29-1 | . | TGCAGCGCCCACGGGGGGGGAAGGAATGAGCAGTTCTTC | CSAHGGGRNEQFF
TRBJ2-1 | TRBD2 | TRBV19 | . | TGTGCCAGTAGTATCCTAGCGGCCTACAATGAGCAGTTCTTC | CASSILAAYNEQFF
TRBJ2-1 | . | TRBV29-1 | . | TGCAGCGTGGGGAGGAGTGGGTGGAATGAGCAGTTCTTC | CSVGRSGWNEQFF
TRBJ1-5 | . | TRBV28 | . | TGTGCCAGCAGTTTATTGGCAGAGCCCCAGCATTTT | CASSLLAEPQHF
TRBJ2-7 | TRBD2 | TRBV29-1 | once | TGCAGCGTTGAAAAAATGGGAAGCGGGAGCTACGAGCAGTACTTC | CSVEKMGSGSYEQYF
TRBJ2-7 | TRBD2 | TRBV28 | . | TGTGCCAGCAGTTTGAGTAGCGGGAGATCCGAGCAGTACTTC | CASSLSSGRSEQYF
TRBJ2-7 | TRBD2 | TRBV27 | . | TGTGCCAGCAGTTTTTCTAGCGGATCACACTACGAGCAGTACTTC | CASSFSSGSHYEQYF
TRBJ1-5 | . | TRBV25-1 | . | TGTGCCAGCAGTAGAGATCAGCCCCAGCATTTT | CASSRDQPQHF
TRBJ2-7 | . | TRBV21-1 | . | TGTGCCAGCCCCGCCTTGGGACCCAACGGGAGGAGTTGCGAGCAGTACTTC | CASPALGPNGRSCEQYF
TRBJ2-5 | TRBD2 | TRBV27 | . | TGTGCCAGCAGAACGGGACTAGCGGCGGGATACCAAGAGACCCAGTACTTC | CASRTGLAAGYQETQYF
TRBJ2-7 | . | TRBV11-2 | once | TGTGCCAGCCAAAGACTAATGGCCCCCTACGAGCAGTACTTC | CASQRLMAPYEQYF
TRBJ1-2 | TRBD1 | TRBV5-5 | . | TGTGCCAGCAGCCGGACAGGGGGGCGCGGCTATGGCTACACCTTC | CASSRTGGRGYGYTF
TRBJ2-1 | . | TRBV27 | . | TGTGCCAGCAGTTGGTCGGACAATGAGCAGTTCTTC | CASSWSDNEQFF
TRBJ2-1 | TRBD2 | TRBV10-2 | . | TGCGCCATAGTACTAGCGGGAAACAATGAGCAGTTCTTC | CAIVLAGNNEQFF
TRBJ1-1 | . | TRBV15 | once | TGTGCCACCAGCAGAGATGTGGTTGAGGCTTTCTTT | CATSRDVVEAFF
TRBJ1-2 | TRBD1 | TRBV27 | . | TGTGCCAGCAGCCTGCTAGGGGGCAGTAATGGCTACACCTTC | CASSLLGGSNGYTF
TRBJ1-1 | TRBD1 | TRBV10-3 | medium-sized | TGTGCCATCAATGGACAGGGCAACACTGAAGCTTTCTTT | CAINGQGNTEAFF
TRBJ1-5 | . | TRBV11-2 | . | TGTGCCAGCAGCTACAGAGTCAATCAGCCCCAGCATTTT | CASSYRVNQPQHF
TRBJ1-5 | . | TRBV30 | . | TGTGCCTGGAGGCAACAGGGCCCGTTCAGTCAGCCCCAGCATTTT | CAWRQQGPFSQPQHF
TRBJ1-4 | . | TRBV2 | few | TGTGCCAGCAGTGAGTTCTATGAAAAACTGTTTTTT | CASSEFYEKLFF
TRBJ2-3 | . | TRBV9 | . | TGTGCCAGCAGCCCCCCCTATGGTACAGATACGCAGTATTTT | CASSPPYGTDTQYF
TRBJ2-7 | . | TRBV7-2 | . | TGTGCCAGCAGCCTAAGTTCAGGGAACGAGCAGTACTTC | CASSLSSGNEQYF